This T cell receptor (beta chain) emerged from a study of identical twins. CDR3 length equals 11 residues. The germline CDR1 and CDR2 sequences are MDHEN and SYDVKM. As regards this clonotype: The junction departs from the called germline gene at one end, perhaps through a read error.

In TCRdb, the 5' RACE reads were re-called with MiXCR into one record per CDR3 protein. The data show 650,000 to 750,000 distinct CDR3 sequences, around 21% seen once. These same data were also listed under a study on T cells expressing NK-cell markers.

The V gene is TRBV28, the J gene TRBJ2-7; possible D gene TRBD2, 6 bases. The sequencing input was PBMCs. The clonotype originates from a woman between 18 and 29 years old in good health. CDR3 nucleotide sequence: TGTGCCAGCAGTTACGGGGGTGGTAGTTTGTTC. This encodes CASSYGGGSLF. The whole variable domain, filled in from reference TRBV28 and TRBJ2-7, reads DVKVTQSSRYLVKRTGEKVFLECVQDMDHENMFWYRQDPGLGLRLIYFSYDVKMKEKGDIPEGYSVSREKKERFSLILESASTNQTSMYLCASSYGGGSLFGPGTRLTVT.